The rows below give T cell receptor beta chains drawn from one sample of a study of control samples from healthy donors and cancer patients. This table comes from immunoSEQ multiplex PCR, and its TCRdb copy is limited to in-frame clones, with some not included. The repertoire holds approximately 90,000 clones, with more than 75% as singletons. Material: blood. The receptors derive from a man aged 30 to 45 in good health. Each CDR3 is given with its conserved first and last residue.

v_call: TRBV27; j_call: TRBJ1-2; cdr3_aa: CASSFGDRGGYTF
v_call: TRBV7-2; j_call: TRBJ2-6; cdr3_aa: CASSFSRAGANVLTF
v_call: TRBV27; j_call: TRBJ1-1; cdr3_aa: CASSLLYRGPGSTEAFF
v_call: TRBV27; j_call: TRBJ2-4; cdr3_aa: CASTKSYAQAKNIQYF
v_call: TRBV15; j_call: TRBJ2-1; cdr3_aa: CATLEGGAGSYNEQFF
v_call: TRBV30; j_call: TRBJ2-2; cdr3_aa: CAWSTLAGNTGELFF
v_call: TRBV25-1; j_call: TRBJ1-2; cdr3_aa: CASSDPYTF
v_call: TRBV7-9; j_call: TRBJ1-1; cdr3_aa: CASSTRQGGTEAFF
v_call: TRBV9; j_call: TRBJ2-5; cdr3_aa: CASSAGGIQETQYF
v_call: TRBV9; j_call: TRBJ2-3; cdr3_aa: CASSPGSGPDTQYF
v_call: TRBV11-1; j_call: TRBJ2-5; cdr3_aa: CASSSAAGTGRETQYF
v_call: TRBV6-6; j_call: TRBJ2-3; cdr3_aa: CASISQTDTQYF
v_call: TRBV5-1; j_call: TRBJ2-7; cdr3_aa: CASSSGTSSYEQYF
v_call: TRBV9; j_call: TRBJ2-2; cdr3_aa: CASSVEDRFANTGELFF
v_call: TRBV5-8; j_call: TRBJ2-4; cdr3_aa: CASSSRAHLNIQYF
v_call: TRBV5-4; j_call: TRBJ1-2; cdr3_aa: CASSTDRAYYGYTF
v_call: TRBV19; j_call: TRBJ2-2; cdr3_aa: CASSTNRGYTGELFF
v_call: TRBV9; j_call: TRBJ1-5; cdr3_aa: CASSVGTGNQPQHF
v_call: TRBV7-9; j_call: TRBJ1-5; cdr3_aa: CASSLAGGVQPQHF
v_call: TRBV15; j_call: TRBJ1-2; cdr3_aa: CATSNLLTANYGYTF
v_call: TRBV14; j_call: TRBJ2-3; cdr3_aa: CASSLNLRTQYF
v_call: TRBV9; j_call: TRBJ2-3; cdr3_aa: CASSVWVESSTDTQYF
v_call: TRBV10-2; j_call: TRBJ1-4; cdr3_aa: CASLRGPRGQREKLFF
v_call: TRBV7-9; j_call: TRBJ1-1; cdr3_aa: CASSLPGFNTEAFF
v_call: TRBV5-1; j_call: TRBJ2-3; cdr3_aa: CASSLQGTDTQYF
v_call: TRBV14; j_call: TRBJ1-2; cdr3_aa: CASSQAGQVQSYTF
v_call: TRBV6-5; j_call: TRBJ1-2; cdr3_aa: CASTQGQRYGYTF
v_call: TRBV7-9; j_call: TRBJ1-2; cdr3_aa: CASSLTGWGNYGYTF
v_call: TRBV10-3; j_call: TRBJ1-5; cdr3_aa: CAISAQVWGQPQHF
v_call: TRBV18; j_call: TRBJ2-1; cdr3_aa: CASSPGNSLGNEQFF
v_call: TRBV7-9; j_call: TRBJ1-6; cdr3_aa: CASSPSSYNSPLHF
v_call: TRBV5-6; j_call: TRBJ2-3; cdr3_aa: CASTAGADTQYF
v_call: TRBV14; j_call: TRBJ1-2; cdr3_aa: CASSQGTYGYTF
v_call: TRBV23-1; j_call: TRBJ2-5; cdr3_aa: CASSPKRGLLETQYF
v_call: TRBV18; j_call: TRBJ2-7; cdr3_aa: CASSPPGQEGYEQYF
v_call: TRBV6-5; j_call: TRBJ1-1; cdr3_aa: CASSLTDMNTEAFF
v_call: TRBV6-6; j_call: TRBJ1-2; cdr3_aa: CASRGTGDNYGYTF
v_call: TRBV7-9; j_call: TRBJ1-5; cdr3_aa: CASSLPPGRPLWSNQPQHF
v_call: TRBV4-1; j_call: TRBJ2-2; cdr3_aa: CASSPSVPGTSNTGELFF
v_call: TRBV27; j_call: TRBJ1-1; cdr3_aa: CASHPAGQMNTEAFF
v_call: TRBV7-3; j_call: TRBJ1-1; cdr3_aa: CASSPIDRSNTEAFF
v_call: TRBV12-3/TRBV12-4; j_call: TRBJ1-2; cdr3_aa: CASSLAKYGYTF
v_call: TRBV11-1; j_call: TRBJ2-7; cdr3_aa: CASSLEYGSYEQYF
v_call: TRBV3-1/TRBV3-2; j_call: TRBJ2-5; cdr3_aa: CASSNRGWETQYF
v_call: TRBV9; j_call: TRBJ1-2; cdr3_aa: CASSEGTVKHGYGYTF
v_call: TRBV6-5; j_call: TRBJ1-1; cdr3_aa: CASILSEGRTEAFF
v_call: TRBV5-1; j_call: TRBJ1-5; cdr3_aa: CASSPGWGQPQHF
v_call: TRBV5-8; j_call: TRBJ2-5; cdr3_aa: CASSLMAARETQYF
v_call: TRBV5-1; j_call: TRBJ2-1; cdr3_aa: CASSLSVGGEQFF
v_call: TRBV5-1; j_call: TRBJ1-6; cdr3_aa: CASSLAGFSNSPLHF
v_call: TRBV27; j_call: TRBJ2-2; cdr3_aa: CASLQAYNTGELFF
v_call: TRBV24-1; j_call: TRBJ1-2; cdr3_aa: CATSDWGDNYGYTF
v_call: TRBV3-1/TRBV3-2; j_call: TRBJ1-1; cdr3_aa: CASNLATGGSNTEAFF